Presented here are 32 T cell receptor beta chains from one specimen sequenced in a study of monozygotic twins with cystic fibrosis. TCRdb keeps only in-frame clones here, not all; method: immunoSEQ multiplex PCR. This table holds 7,100 or so clones, around 94% found once. Sequencing was performed on blood. Source of these receptors: a boy younger than 10 with cystic fibrosis.

The chain employs TRBV5-6 and TRBJ1-5; D remains unclear. This CDR3 is 14 amino acids long. CDR1 and CDR2 from the germline V gene are SGHDT and YYEEEE. V lost 2 bases and J lost 3, with 9 bases in between. CDR3 region: CASSLGTPNQPQHF. The CDR3 DNA is TGTGCCAGCAGCTTAGGAACCCCCAATCAGCCCCAGCATTTT.

The chain uses TRBV15 and TRBJ2-3; 7 bases line up with TRBD2. Germline trimming cut 3 bases from V and 0 bases from J; bases unmatched to any gene: 12. The CDR3 spans 18 residues. Germline CDR1 LNHNV, CDR2 YYDKDF (reference sequence). CDR3 sequence reads: CATSRKLRLATSTDTQYF. The CDR3 nucleotides are TGTGCCACCAGCAGGAAGCTACGACTAGCTACTAGCACAGATACGCAGTATTTT.

The rearrangement links TRBV18 to TRBJ2-4; D is ambiguous. Germline V lookup: CDR1 KGHSH, CDR2 LQKENI. V shed 0 bases and J shed 0 bases, with 12 bases lying between them. The CDR3 is 17 amino acids. CDR3 in DNA: TGTGCCAGCTCACCACCGCAAGGGCCCTTAGCCAAAAACATTCAGTACTTC. Its protein product is CASSPPQGPLAKNIQYF.

This sequence joins TRBV11-2 and TRBJ1-2; no clear D. V gave up 5 bases and J gave up 0 bases, with 22 bases separating them. CDR1 is SGHAT, CDR2 FQNNGV, per germline. This CDR3 spans 18 amino acids. The CDR3 DNA follows: TGTGCCAGCAGCCCGGTTCGACGGAGCAATGTAACTAACTATGGCTACACCTTC. Its protein is CASSPVRRSNVTNYGYTF.

V is TRBV4-3 and J is TRBJ2-3; 10 bases match TRBD2. In germline, CDR1 is LGHNA, CDR2 YSLEER. The CDR3 spans 18 residues. V shed 0 bases, J shed 3 bases, and the junction held 9 bases outside the gene matches. The CDR3 region is CASSQDFGAGGGTDTQYF. For the CDR3, the DNA is TGCGCCAGCAGCCAAGATTTTGGAGCGGGGGGGGGAACAGATACGCAGTATTTT.

The chain has TRBV6-5 and TRBJ2-3; 8 bases match TRBD2. J gave up 3 bases and V 3 bases, and 5 bases lay outside the gene matches. Germline V gene lookup returns CDR1 MNHEY and CDR2 SVGAGI. This CDR3 is built from 15 residues. The CDR3, as DNA: TGTGCCAGCAGTTATTCGGGGGGGCTAACAGATACGCAGTATTTT. Translating gives CASSYSGGLTDTQYF.

This rearrangement joins TRBV2 to TRBJ2-7; 9 bases are a match to TRBD1. The CDR3 spans 15 residues. After removal of 7 bases from V and 5 bases from J, the junction contained 12 bases not matched to a gene. Germline CDR1 and CDR2: SNHLY and FYNNEI. The CDR3 nucleotides are TGTGCCAGCACTCTCGGAGGACAGGGGCCCCACGAGCAGTACTTC. It translates to CASTLGGQGPHEQYF. Full variable domain (missing parts from reference TRBV2 and TRBJ2-7): EPEVTQTPSHQVTQMGQEVILRCVPISNHLYFYWYRQILGQKVEFLVSFYNNEISEKSEIFDDQFSVERPDGSNFTLKIRSTKLEDSAMYFCASTLGGQGPHEQYFGPGTRLTVT.

This chain joins TRBV7-2 and TRBJ2-3; D is unresolved. The CDR3 is made up of 14 amino acids. V lost 4 bases, J lost 0 bases, and 8 bases lay in between. Germline CDR1 is SGHTA and CDR2 is FQGNSA. The CDR3 spells CASSSGHSTDTQYF. The CDR3 DNA reads TGTGCCAGCAGCTCGGGCCATAGCACAGATACGCAGTATTTT.

This clone came up once. The chain carries TRBV10-3 and TRBJ2-6; TRBD1 matches 7 bases. V trimming: 4 bases; J trimming: 1 base; junction bases outside the gene matches: 4. The length of the CDR3 is 16 residues. Germline loops: CDR1 ENHRY, CDR2 SYGVKD. In DNA, the CDR3 is TGTGCCATCAGTGGGAAGACAGGGTCTGGGGCCAACGTCCTGACTTTC. Translating it yields CAISGKTGSGANVLTF.

DNA for the CDR3: TGTGCCACCAGCATGGGACAGGTCGCTTTGCAGTTCTTC. Translated: CATSMGQVALQFF. This chain joins TRBV15 and TRBJ2-1, with TRBD1 matching 8 bases. The CDR3 consists of 13 residues. J gave up 12 bases and V 4 bases, and 8 bases lay outside the gene matches. The germline V gene has CDR1 LNHNV and CDR2 YYDKDF (reference sequence).

The chain is built from TRBV7-9 and TRBJ1-2; 7 bases line up with TRBD1. The CDR3 runs 14 residues. Trimming cost V 7 bases and J 2 bases; bases outside gene matches: 7. Germline V CDR1 and CDR2: SEHNR, FQNEAQ (reference sequence). Written as DNA, the CDR3 is TGTGCCAGCACCTCCCTGACAGGGAACTATGGCTACACCTTC. Its protein is CASTSLTGNYGYTF.

This chain uses TRBV19 with TRBJ1-2; tentatively, D is TRBD1 (5 bases). The germline V and J ends were trimmed by 2 bases and 7 bases, with 14 bases remaining between them. Germline-derived CDR1 and CDR2 are LNHDA and SQIVND (reference sequence). The CDR3 contains 14 residues. The CDR3 reads CASSIRLGTIGYTF. For the CDR3, the DNA is TGTGCCAGTAGTATACGATTAGGGACGATTGGCTACACCTTC.

CDR3 sequence: CASSLVGSSGNTIYF. CDR3 sequence (DNA): TGTGCCAGCAGCTTAGTAGGAAGCTCTGGAAACACCATATATTTT. This chain links TRBV7-2 with TRBJ1-3; D is undetermined. V lost 1 base to trimming and J lost 0 bases, with 7 bases between them. This CDR3 has 15 amino acids. CDR1 and CDR2 (germline): SGHTA, FQGNSA.

V usage is TRBV9 and J usage is TRBJ2-1; D is possibly TRBD1 or TRBD2 (6 bases each). Germline CDR1 reads SGDLS; CDR2 reads YYNGEE. The CDR3 has 15 residues. Between the trimmed V and J ends, which lost 0 bases and 7 bases, there was a span of 14 bases. This CDR3 reads CASSVEGGLMNEQFF. The CDR3 DNA reads as TGTGCCAGCAGCGTAGAGGGGGGCTTAATGAATGAGCAGTTCTTC.

This chain joins TRBV4-3 and TRBJ1-1; 9 bases map to TRBD1. Germline loops: CDR1 LGHNA, CDR2 YSLEER. This CDR3 is built from 13 residues. After removal of 8 bases from V and 8 bases from J, the junction contained 9 bases not matched to a gene. CDR3 protein: CASPKVGQGEAFF. CDR3 in DNA: TGCGCCAGCCCCAAAGTGGGACAGGGCGAAGCTTTCTTT.

This chain connects TRBV14 to TRBJ1-1; D unresolved. Germline-derived CDR1 and CDR2 are SGHDN and FVKESK. This CDR3 has 13 amino acids. V lost 0 bases to trimming and J lost 6 bases, with 8 bases between them. CDR3 sequence reads: CASSQDLDAEAFF. As DNA, the CDR3 is TGTGCCAGCAGCCAAGATCTGGATGCTGAAGCTTTCTTT.

The chain employs TRBV20-1 and TRBJ2-2, with TRBD1 matching over 7 bases. V lost 6 bases and J lost 6; bases outside the gene matches: 1. This CDR3 is built from 11 residues. The germline V gene encodes CDR1 DFQATT and CDR2 SNEGSKA (reference sequence). For the CDR3, the DNA is TGCAGTGCAAGGGGGCCCGGGGAGCTGTTTTTT. Amino acids: CSARGPGELFF.

The chain links TRBV7-3 to TRBJ2-5; D remains ambiguous. The CDR3 spans 13 residues. Deletions cut 0 bases from V and 1 base from J, with 3 bases between. Germline V gene data show CDR1 as SGHTA and CDR2 as FQGTGA. DNA for the CDR3: TGTGCCAGCAGCTTAACGGTCCAAGAGACCCAGTACTTC. Translated, it gives CASSLTVQETQYF.

The gene calls are TRBV4-1 and TRBJ1-1; D is possibly TRBD1 (5 bases). The CDR3 contains 15 residues. Germline values: CDR1 MGHRA, CDR2 YSYEKL. V gave up 0 bases and J gave up 4 bases, with 12 bases separating them. CDR3 DNA sequence: TGCGCCAGCAGCCAAGATTTCGACAGAGGCACTGAAGCTTTCTTT. It encodes CASSQDFDRGTEAFF.

On this clone: Relative to the germline gene, one junction end is altered; a read error may explain this. This chain joins TRBV6-9 and TRBJ2-7, with D possibly TRBD2 on 5 matching bases. CDR1 is MNHGY, CDR2 SVAAGI, per germline. The CDR3 runs 11 residues. The CDR3 coding sequence is TGTGCCAGCAGCACCGGGGTTGGCCTGTTATTC. This sequence encodes CASSTGVGLLF.

CDR3 bases: TGTGCCAGCTGGGAGAAATATAATTCACCCCTCCACTTT. Translated, it gives CASWEKYNSPLHF. The rearrangement links TRBV6-6 to TRBJ1-6; D is unclear. V was cut by 8 bases and J by 4 bases, with 9 bases left in between. The CDR3 loop spans 13 amino acids. Germline CDR1 reads MNHNY; CDR2 reads SVGAGI (reference sequence).

This chain joins TRBV7-2 and TRBJ1-1; D is possibly TRBD1 (5 bases). Germline lookup yields CDR1 SGHTA and CDR2 FQGNSA. The V end lost 5 bases, the J end lost 3 bases, and 13 bases lay between the germline ends. This CDR3 spans 14 amino acids. DNA for the CDR3: TGTGCCAGCAGCAACGACAGAACCTACACTGAAGCTTTCTTT. Amino acids: CASSNDRTYTEAFF.

The chain employs TRBV21-1 and TRBJ1-5. TRBV21-1 is a pseudogene locus. The CDR3 loop spans 18 amino acids. For the CDR3, the DNA is TGTGCCAGCAGGAAACGGGTGACGTACGACGGATCCAATCAGCCCCAGCATTTT. This gives the protein CASRKRVTYDGSNQPQHF.

V is TRBV25-1 and J is TRBJ1-5, with 9 bases identical to TRBD1. The CDR3 totals 15 residues. Germline CDR1 is MGHDK and CDR2 is SYGVNS. Trimming at V came to 3 bases and at J to 5 bases, leaving 5 bases not matched to a gene. The CDR3 reads CASSDARQGDQPQHF. CDR3 bases: TGTGCCAGCAGTGACGCACGACAGGGGGATCAGCCCCAGCATTTT.

The chain carries TRBV5-1 and TRBJ2-3, with 12 bases matching TRBD2. The CDR3 is 19 amino acids. The germline gives CDR1 SGHRS, CDR2 YFSETQ. With 0 bases clipped from V and 0 bases from J, the junction kept 8 bases outside the gene matches. CDR3 in DNA: TGCGCCAGCAGCTTGGCCTTTGGACTAGCGGGAACCAGCACAGATACGCAGTATTTT. Its translation: CASSLAFGLAGTSTDTQYF.

This chain links TRBV7-2 with TRBJ1-2, with D possibly matching TRBD1 (5 bases). Per germline, CDR1 SGHTA and CDR2 FQGNSA. V was cut by 1 base and J by 2 bases, with 11 bases left in between. The CDR3 sequence is 15 residues long. The CDR3 loop reads CASSLGIDRNYGYTF. The CDR3 nucleotides are TGTGCCAGCAGCTTAGGGATTGACAGAAACTATGGCTACACCTTC.

The J gene is TRBJ1-2, the V gene TRBV11-1; 8 bases are shared with TRBD1. The trim removed 3 bases at V and 7 bases at J, leaving 7 bases unmatched. Germline V gene sequence: CDR1 SGHAT, CDR2 FQDESV (reference sequence). CDR3 length equals 14 residues. CDR3 amino acids: CASSFTDRGLGYTF. The CDR3 nucleotides read TGTGCCAGCAGCTTCACAGACAGGGGACTTGGCTACACCTTC. Full variable domain (remainder filled in from reference TRBV11-1 and TRBJ1-2): EAEVAQSPRYKITEKSQAVAFWCDPISGHATLYWYRQILGQGPELLVQFQDESVVDDSQLPKDRFSAERLKGVDSTLKIQPAELGDSAMYLCASSFTDRGLGYTFGSGTRLTVV.

The V call is TRBV2, the J call TRBJ2-4, with 7 nucleotides matching TRBD2. This CDR3 is built from 14 residues. V was pared by 8 bases and J by 5 bases, with 9 bases of the junction left unmatched. Germline CDR1 is SNHLY and CDR2 is FYNNEI. The CDR3 loop reads CASGTAGPQNIQYF. The CDR3 nucleotides read TGTGCCAGCGGCACAGCGGGACCGCAAAACATTCAGTACTTC. Full variable domain (missing parts from reference TRBV2 and TRBJ2-4): EPEVTQTPSHQVTQMGQEVILRCVPISNHLYFYWYRQILGQKVEFLVSFYNNEISEKSEIFDDQFSVERPDGSNFTLKIRSTKLEDSAMYFCASGTAGPQNIQYFGAGTRLSVL.

The chain recombines TRBV6-1 with TRBJ1-3; 7 nucleotides match TRBD1. V dropped 10 bases and J dropped 0; count of bases not matched to a gene: 6. This CDR3 contains 14 residues. Per germline, CDR1 MNHNS and CDR2 SASEGT. In DNA form, the CDR3 reads TGTGCCACCCTGACAGGGCTCTCTGGAAACACCATATATTTT. Its protein product is CATLTGLSGNTIYF.

This clone was seen only once. The chain has TRBV5-1 and TRBJ2-5; D is undetermined. Germline loops: CDR1 SGHRS, CDR2 YFSETQ. The ends were cut back, 4 bases at V and 9 bases at J, with 25 bases in the middle. CDR3 length: 16 amino acids. CDR3 sequence reads: CASSPSVGGSDLAQYF. For the CDR3, the DNA is TGCGCCAGCAGCCCCTCGGTCGGCGGTTCGGATCTGGCCCAGTACTTC.

The chain has TRBV5-1 and TRBJ1-2; no clear D gene. The V end lost 0 bases, the J end lost 7 bases, and 7 bases lay between the germline ends. This CDR3 spans 12 amino acids. CDR1 SGHRS and CDR2 YFSETQ come from the germline V gene. This CDR3 reads CASSLVPGGYTF. Written as DNA, the CDR3 is TGCGCCAGCAGCTTGGTTCCAGGTGGCTACACCTTC.

V usage is TRBV6-6 and J usage is TRBJ1-2; D gene unclear. Germline V gene data show CDR1 as MNHNY and CDR2 as SVGAGI (reference sequence). The CDR3 contains 16 residues. Trimming left V 2 bases short and J 0 bases short, with 13 bases between. The CDR3 DNA sequence: TGTGCCAGCAGTTACGACTGGCAGGCTTCTAACTATGGCTACACCTTC. Translating it yields CASSYDWQASNYGYTF.